Included here is one T cell receptor (beta chain) sequence, with context. This clone was seen only a few times. There is no known antigen for this receptor. No quality values exist for individual bases; no much larger clone is one base distant. The data originate from a study of cytomegalovirus exposure and HLA in healthy donors (dated by TCRdb to between 2016 and 2019). Regarding the research as a whole: An earlier analysis of some 550 of the donors reported about 250 Gb of sequence data and roughly 110 million unique TCR beta sequences from about 179 million T cells. An early release that covered some 640 HLA-typed donors contained approximately 300 gigabases of sequencing data and 65 million to 100 million unique TCR sequences. Of the approximately 400 genotyped donors, approximately 81% were placed in the genetic ancestry cluster associated with self-reported Caucasian donors. The study was designed to test whether signatures of past pathogen exposure could be identified by cataloging public T cell receptors. The study profiled the T cell repertoires of 500 to 800 subjects by immunosequencing and related them to cytomegalovirus serostatus. Besides the first cohort of around 700 subjects, a separate validation cohort made up of over a hundred different subjects was used. High-throughput TCR immunosequencing, statistical association of individual TCRs with disease status, and machine learning were combined to predict cytomegalovirus infection status. A later analysis re-examined previously published TCR beta repertoires from over 500 donors and added high-resolution HLA genotyping to investigate patterns of TCR occurrence. Rather than using new phenotypic data, the later analysis identified candidate immune exposures from TCR beta sequences and from how often those sequences occurred across donors. An earlier analysis of approximately 630 of the donors applied high-throughput TCR beta sequencing to assess whether each TCR beta V gene segment acted as functional or pseudogenic. Donor age, sex, ethnicity and CMV serostatus were compiled together with the repertoire data. Genome-wide SNP genotypes for about 55% of the roughly 670 donors were used in a later genetic analysis, which treated that subset as a discovery cohort. All discovery cohort repertoires had been generated on a single sequencing platform. HLA typing included class I and class II loci at four-digit resolution. The number of typed donors differed by locus: roughly 620-630 for A, B, C, DRB1 and DQB1; 500 to 550 for DQA1; over 600 for DPA1; and roughly 470 for DPB1. Several DR-DQ haplotypes were handled as single units for association and clustering because linkage in the cohort was strong. Among roughly 400 genotyped donors of the cohort, an average of about 240,000 unique TCR beta nucleotide sequences were sequenced per donor, roughly a sixth of them non-productive.

The library was built by means of the immunoSEQ multiplex PCR assay. The multiplex PCR relied on a mix of 60 forward primers for TCR Vbeta segments and 13 reverse primers for TCR Jbeta segments. The CDR3 region of rearranged TCR beta genes was amplified from genomic DNA with a multiplex PCR assay. The amplified TCR beta libraries were sequenced on the Illumina HiSeq System as 87-base-pair reads. The original pipeline was this. A later analysis tallied around 80 million unique TCR beta chains across the roughly 610 repertoires, and about 12 million of those chains were shared by two or more donors. Raw reads were error-corrected and collapsed into unique sequences with a nearest-neighbor algorithm that merged closely related sequences to remove PCR and sequencing errors. V, D and J gene segments were assigned by aligning CDR3 sequences to IMGT reference sequences. For a sequence to be retained, a match of at least six nucleotides to both a V gene segment and a J gene segment was required. A rearrangement counted as productive if the CDR3 had no stop codons and remained in frame with V and J, and every other rearrangement counted as non-productive. Following IMGT convention, CDR3 was defined as the stretch from the second conserved V-encoded cysteine up to the conserved J-encoded phenylalanine. Sequences without an unambiguous match to a single V gene segment were excluded from the earlier analysis of several hundred of the donors. In an earlier analysis of more than 500 of the donors, a V segment was called functional when productive rearrangements were above 56.7%, and segregating when the standard deviation between donors exceeded 5%. A statistical classification framework was built for diagnosing cytomegalovirus status from the catalog of TCR beta chain sequences. In a later analysis, V and J genes were assigned by comparing TCR nucleotide sequences against IMGT/GENE-DB human TR gene sequences. Using the TCRdist pipeline, a later analysis assigned CDR3 sequences along with most-parsimonious VDJ recombination scenarios. In a later analysis, each TCR beta chain was defined by its CDR3 amino acid sequence together with its V-gene family, and reads without a unique V-gene family were excluded. In a later analysis, 450 to 600 highly shared, low-generation-probability nucleotide sequences were removed to address suspected cross-contamination and a sequencing artifact. In a later analysis, a clonal expansion index for each public chain was calculated from normalized within-repertoire ranks of inferred template counts. A later analysis computed generation probabilities with a VDJ recombination model fitted to out-of-frame rearrangements, and checked the results against IGoR. In a later analysis, hypergeometric tests were used to score TCR-TCR, TCR-HLA and TCR-CMV co-occurrence, with a repertoire-size bias correction applied to TCR pairs. In a later analysis, false discovery rates were estimated by permuting HLA or CMV assignments 20 times. In a later analysis, co-occurring TCRs were grouped using DBSCAN, with TCRdist sequence similarity added in when clustering inside HLA-allele-positive subsets. For co-occurrence clustering, repertoires with fewer than 30,000 or more than 120,000 public chains were excluded, along with roughly 5 repertoires with anomalous nucleotide sharing. Entries here come from immuneACCESS through TCRdb and include only in-frame sequences with V and J called. Some clones fail to appear in such tables; in the studies checked, an unresolved V gene covers under half of the shortfall, and the cause of the remainder is unknown. V and J calls and clone size are those listed in that table; D and trimming were worked out from the DNA. The sample table shows about 84,000 clones, and about 60% are seen once. Approximately 15% of the sample goes to the ten largest clones.

The V and J ends are trimmed by 5 bases and 4 bases, leaving 18 bases between them. From the cysteine through the phenylalanine, the CDR3 covers 16 amino acids. The CDR3 DNA has 48 bases and is translated from base 1. CDR1 and CDR2 are read off the germline V gene (reference sequence) as MNHNY and SVGAGI. Study-wide conclusions, independent of this receptor: Roughly uniform sequencing depth across donors was assumed in presence/absence analyses, although this assumption may not hold. When HLA alleles, especially DR and DQ, strongly co-occurred, attributing TCR associations to individual alleles was difficult. Specific HLA alleles were associated with over 15,000 TCR beta sequences at a false discovery rate of 0.05 in a later analysis. Because the 87-base-pair reads could not distinguish some IMGT-functional V segments, including TRBV6-2 and TRBV6-3, those segments were excluded. A further reported finding was that TCR beta sequences accurately predicted the HLA-A and HLA-B alleles for most subjects in the first cohort. In vitro tests confirmed that a few of the cytomegalovirus-associated TCR beta chains recognize cytomegalovirus antigens. In an earlier analysis of some 540 of the donors, most TCR beta V segments appeared in productive rearrangements about 90% or about 30% of the time, broadly matching IMGT annotations. The classifier was reported to diagnose cytomegalovirus status with high specificity and sensitivity in both the original cohort and the validation cohort. According to a later analysis, most CMV-associated TCR beta chains appeared to be HLA-restricted, and the HLA associations seemed to be driven largely by CMV exposure. According to a later analysis, TCR association rates differed among HLA loci, with DRB1 alleles showing the most associated TCRs and HLA-C alleles showing the fewest. CMV serostatus was the only immune exposure information available for the cohort. Because counts were too low, roughly 16 rarely observed V segments, including chromosome 9 orphons, were excluded from the earlier analysis of 587 of the donors. The sequencing pipeline was judged likely to have produced a cluster of highly shared sequence variants as a technical artifact. A later genetic analysis reported fewer N-insertions in productive TCRs among donors in an Asian-associated ancestry cluster than the roughly 650-donor mean. Correlated functional status among segregating V segments might reflect linkage disequilibrium, but an unknown experimental factor could not be ruled out. In a later genetic analysis, a missense DCLRE1C variant was associated with V-gene and J-gene trimming of TCR beta chains, and the association was replicated in an independent cohort. According to the authors, the approach could potentially be generalized to other disease states and immunological phenotypes. In the study, roughly 160 TCR beta chains were listed as associated with cytomegalovirus. This cohort had only TCR beta chains sequenced, and the lack of alpha or paired-chain data limited which features could be detected. While some public TCRs were present in many individuals, most TCR sequences turned up only very rarely across donors. In a later analysis, HLA-associated TCR beta chains showed more clonal expansion and lower generation probabilities than non-associated chains that were equally common. HLA typing was unavailable for some donors at each locus, so association tests used only the typed subset. According to a later analysis, parvovirus B19, influenza, CMV and Epstein-Barr virus appeared linked to several top co-occurrence clusters.

In total, just over 650 healthy bone marrow donors made up the cohort. Cohort members were all nominally healthy when sampled, although unrecorded immune exposures were likely present. The donor was CMV seropositive and was included in the group of 250 to 350 seropositive cohort members. A peripheral blood sample was collected from each donor, and TCR beta sequencing was performed on peripheral blood mononuclear cells. Genomic DNA was extracted from the blood cell samples with the Qiagen DNeasy Blood Extraction Kit. The sequence was collected from a woman between 35 and 50 years old in good health and CMV-seropositive. Sequenced sample: PBMCs. This chain joins TRBV6-6 to TRBJ2-1, and perhaps TRBD1 as D gene, on 5 matching bases. The sequence in DNA is TGTGCCAGCAGTCAATTACCGACGGACAAGTACAATGAGCAGTTCTTC. It is translated as CASSQLPTDKYNEQFF.